Here is one T cell receptor (beta chain) with its context. Per the study methods: Counts of nucleated cells, estimated from reference gene primer amplification, were obtained. The table came from immunoSEQ multiplex PCR; TCRdb's copy has only in-frame clones and leaves some out. V, J and clone size were drawn from that table, and D and trimming were deduced from the DNA. This sample has more than 250,000 clones, with 80% to 90% found just once. This entry is derived from a study of blood T cell repertoires in COVID-19. All enrollees were about 18 to 89 years old and from about 25 US areas. Donors in Cohort 3 who had recovered were those with two negative PCRs, healthcare professional clearance, or resolution of their symptoms. The material sequenced was PBMCs or T cells enriched from blood (not recorded which). The TCR sequence derives from a man aged 25-45 years who had recovered from COVID-19.

In DNA, the CDR3 is TGTGCCAGCACCGGACAGCACTCCTATGGCTACACCTTC. This sequence encodes CASTGQHSYGYTF. V is TRBV28 and J is TRBJ1-2; D may be TRBD1 (6 bases). CDR3 size: 13 residues. Trimming stripped 7 bases from V and 4 bases from J, with 13 bases between. The V gene's germline CDR1 is MDHEN and CDR2 SYDVKM.